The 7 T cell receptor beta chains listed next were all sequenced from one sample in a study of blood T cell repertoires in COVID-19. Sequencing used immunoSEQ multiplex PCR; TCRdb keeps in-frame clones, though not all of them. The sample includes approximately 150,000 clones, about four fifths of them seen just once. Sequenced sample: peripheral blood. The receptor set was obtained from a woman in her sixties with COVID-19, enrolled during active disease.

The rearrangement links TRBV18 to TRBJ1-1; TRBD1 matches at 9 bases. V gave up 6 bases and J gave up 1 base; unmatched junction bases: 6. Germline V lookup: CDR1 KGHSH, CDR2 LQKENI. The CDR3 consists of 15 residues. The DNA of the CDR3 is TGTGCCAGCTCCCTCGGGACAGGGCAGAACACTGAAGCTTTCTTT. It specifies CASSLGTGQNTEAFF.

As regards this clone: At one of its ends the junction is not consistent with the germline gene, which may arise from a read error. The CDR3 loop is CYSRGETQYF. CDR3 nucleotide sequence: TGTTACAGCCGAGGGGAGACCCAGTACTTC. The chain links TRBV20-1 to TRBJ2-5; possibly TRBD2 for D (5 bases). The CDR3 contains 10 residues. Germline CDR1 and CDR2: DFQATT and SNEGSKA (reference sequence).

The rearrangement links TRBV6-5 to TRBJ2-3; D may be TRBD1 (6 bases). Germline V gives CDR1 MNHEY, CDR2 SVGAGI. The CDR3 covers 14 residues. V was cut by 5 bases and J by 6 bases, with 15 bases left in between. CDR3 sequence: CASSPQGLADTQYF. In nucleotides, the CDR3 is TGTGCCAGCAGTCCACAGGGTTTAGCGGATACGCAGTATTTT.

This CDR3 is CASSVPLAASSYNEQFF. The CDR3 nucleotides read TGTGCCAGCAGTGTTCCCCTAGCGGCGAGCTCCTACAATGAGCAGTTCTTC. The chain is built from TRBV2 and TRBJ2-1; 7 positions agree with TRBD2. Germline assignment: CDR1 SNHLY and CDR2 FYNNEI. V shed 4 bases and J 0 bases; nucleotides not matched to a gene: 9. This CDR3 contains 17 residues.

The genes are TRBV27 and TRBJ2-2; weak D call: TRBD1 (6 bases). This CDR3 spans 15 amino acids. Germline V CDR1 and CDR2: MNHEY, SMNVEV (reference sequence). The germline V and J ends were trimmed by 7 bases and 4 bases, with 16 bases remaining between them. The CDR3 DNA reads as TGTGCCAGCATGAGGGGGTCCCCCCTCACCGGGGAGCTGTTTTTT. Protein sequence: CASMRGSPLTGELFF.

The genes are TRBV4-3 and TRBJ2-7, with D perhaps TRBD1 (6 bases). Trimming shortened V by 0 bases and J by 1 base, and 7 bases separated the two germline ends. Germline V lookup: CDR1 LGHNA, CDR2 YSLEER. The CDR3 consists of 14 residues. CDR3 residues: CASSQEQGSYEQYF. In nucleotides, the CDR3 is TGCGCCAGCAGCCAAGAACAGGGTTCCTACGAGCAGTACTTC.

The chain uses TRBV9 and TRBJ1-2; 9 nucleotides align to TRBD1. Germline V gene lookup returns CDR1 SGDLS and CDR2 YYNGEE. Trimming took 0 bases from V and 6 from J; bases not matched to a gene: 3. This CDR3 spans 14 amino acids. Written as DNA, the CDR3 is TGTGCCAGCAGCGTAGCGGGACAGGGAGATGGCTACACCTTC. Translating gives CASSVAGQGDGYTF.